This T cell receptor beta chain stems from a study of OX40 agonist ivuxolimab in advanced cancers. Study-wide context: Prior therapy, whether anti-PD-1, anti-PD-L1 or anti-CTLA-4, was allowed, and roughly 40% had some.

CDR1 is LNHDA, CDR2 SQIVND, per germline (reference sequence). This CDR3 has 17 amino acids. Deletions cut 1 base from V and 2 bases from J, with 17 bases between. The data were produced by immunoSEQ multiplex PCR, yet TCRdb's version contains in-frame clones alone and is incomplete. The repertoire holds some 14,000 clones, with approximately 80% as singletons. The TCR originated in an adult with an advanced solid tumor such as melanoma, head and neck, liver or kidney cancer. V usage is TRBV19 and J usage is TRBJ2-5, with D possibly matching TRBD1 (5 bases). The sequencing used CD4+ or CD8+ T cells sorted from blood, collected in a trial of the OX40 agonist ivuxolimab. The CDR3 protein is CASSIAPPWGRQETQYF. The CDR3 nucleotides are TGTGCCAGTAGTATAGCCCCACCTTGGGGCCGGCAAGAGACCCAGTACTTC.